This T cell receptor beta chain was retrieved from a study of PD-1 blockade in classical Hodgkin lymphoma. Study-level points and caveats: Exclusion covered patients beginning nivolumab under 1 year post-ASCT. In newly diagnosed patients, baseline TCR diversity was reportedly below that of healthy donors. Patients with a complete response exhibited baseline diversity comparable to newly diagnosed patients.

This CDR3 region has 14 residues. CDR1 is MNHEY and CDR2 is SVGAGI in the germline V gene. V gave up 9 bases and J gave up 5 bases; unmatched junction bases: 12. Each patient experienced a relapse that followed autologous stem cell transplantation, and brentuximab vedotin exposure varied. Responses achieved at best were complete response, partial response or progressive disease. Assay used: immunoSEQ multiplex PCR; TCRdb lists only in-frame clones, some missing. Among about 36,000 clones, 69% were seen once, and the ten largest hold less than 15%. A note on this clone: Its antigen remains unknown.

The clonotype originates from a human donor with classical Hodgkin lymphoma. The sample here was peripheral blood mononuclear cells (PBMCs), taken before the second cycle of nivolumab. This sequence joins TRBV6-5 and TRBJ2-5; TRBD1 matches at 7 bases. The CDR3 sequence is CASSGTEGSETQYF. CDR3 nucleotides: TGTGCCAGTTCAGGGACAGAGGGTTCCGAGACCCAGTACTTC.